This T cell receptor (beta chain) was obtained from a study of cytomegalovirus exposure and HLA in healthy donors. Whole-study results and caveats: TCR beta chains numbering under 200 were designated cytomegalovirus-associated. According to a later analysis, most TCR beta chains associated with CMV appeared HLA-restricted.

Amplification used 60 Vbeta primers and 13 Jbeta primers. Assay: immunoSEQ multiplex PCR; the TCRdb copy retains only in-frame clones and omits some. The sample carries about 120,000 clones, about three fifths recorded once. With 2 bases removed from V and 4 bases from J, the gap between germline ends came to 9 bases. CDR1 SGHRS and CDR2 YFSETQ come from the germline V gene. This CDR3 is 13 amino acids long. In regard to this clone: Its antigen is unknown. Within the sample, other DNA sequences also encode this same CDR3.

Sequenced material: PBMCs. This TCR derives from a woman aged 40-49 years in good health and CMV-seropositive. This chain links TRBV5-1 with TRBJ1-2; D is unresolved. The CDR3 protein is CASSFEGGYGYTF. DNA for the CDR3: TGCGCCAGCAGCTTCGAAGGAGGCTATGGCTACACCTTC.